What follows are 7 T cell receptor beta chains derived from one specimen sequenced in a study of shared clonotypes between healthy human individuals. Positively selected for CCR7, the CD45RO-negative cells used as naive CD8 cells excluded terminally differentiated effector memory CD45RA+ cells. Libraries were prepared by immunoSEQ multiplex PCR; TCRdb keeps only in-frame clonotypes and omits some of them. This table holds some 2,000,000 clones, around 96% found once. Material for sequencing was naive CD8+ T cells sorted from blood. The receptors shown here come from a young man in good health.

The genes are TRBV2 and TRBJ2-1, with TRBD1 identical over 12 bases. J was trimmed by 6 bases and V by 4 bases; bases with no gene match: 4. Per germline, CDR1 SNHLY and CDR2 FYNNEI. The CDR3 runs to 15 residues. CDR3 nucleotides: TGTGCCAGCAGTGCGGGACAGGGGGCGAGCAATGAGCAGTTCTTC. Translation: CASSAGQGASNEQFF.

The V and J genes are TRBV7-6 and TRBJ1-5; possibly TRBD1 for D (5 bases). This CDR3 region has 15 residues. The germline V and J ends were trimmed by 4 bases and 0 bases, with 10 bases remaining between them. The germline V gene encodes CDR1 SGHVS and CDR2 FNYEAQ. Written as DNA, the CDR3 is TGTGCCAGCAGCTCGGGGACGGATAGCAATCAGCCCCAGCATTTT. Translation: CASSSGTDSNQPQHF.

The genes are TRBV12-5 and TRBJ2-1; the D is unclear. Germline V gene data show CDR1 as LGHNT and CDR2 as FRNRAP. CDR3 length equals 12 residues. The V gene lost 6 bases and the J gene lost 5 bases, with 8 bases spanning the gap. CDR3 region: CASGQSHNEQFF. DNA of the CDR3: TGTGCTAGTGGCCAGTCCCACAATGAGCAGTTCTTC.

The gene calls are TRBV5-6 and TRBJ2-5; possibly TRBD2 for D (6 bases). This CDR3 has 15 residues. V lost 5 bases and J 1 base, leaving 15 bases between the germline ends. The germline V gene encodes CDR1 SGHDT and CDR2 YYEEEE. In nucleotides, the CDR3 is TGTGCCAGCAGTACTCCCGGGAGCCCCCAAGAGACCCAGTACTTC. This sequence encodes CASSTPGSPQETQYF. Drawing the rest from reference TRBV5-6 and TRBJ2-5, the complete variable domain is DAGVTQSPTHLIKTRGQQVTLRCSPKSGHDTVSWYQQALGQGPQFIFQYYEEEERQRGNFPDRFSGHQFPNYSSELNVNALLLGDSALYLCASSTPGSPQETQYFGPGTRLLVL.

This chain connects TRBV9 to TRBJ2-1; D could derive from TRBD1 or TRBD2 (6 bases each). Germline V gene data show CDR1 as SGDLS and CDR2 as YYNGEE. The CDR3 sequence is 15 residues long. Trimming took off 1 base at V and 10 bases at J, with 18 bases between the two ends. The CDR3 loop is CASSVTWGAYSEQFF. CDR3 DNA sequence: TGTGCCAGCAGCGTAACTTGGGGGGCCTACAGCGAGCAGTTCTTC.

The gene calls are TRBV6-6 and TRBJ2-3; D not certain. CDR1 and CDR2 (germline): MNHNY, SVGAGI (reference sequence). V dropped 5 bases and J dropped 2 bases, with 11 bases sitting between them. The CDR3 is 14 residues long. Written as DNA, the CDR3 is TGTGCCAGCAGTCAACTATCCGACACAGATACGCAGTATTTT. Protein: CASSQLSDTDTQYF.

J is TRBJ1-4 and V is TRBV7-9; D is uncertain. The germline CDR1 and CDR2 sequences are SEHNR and FQNEAQ (reference sequence). The CDR3 sequence is 13 residues long. V was cut by 4 bases and J by 7 bases, with 10 bases left in between. CDR3 in amino acids: CASSYVNGEKLFF. The CDR3 coding sequence is TGTGCCAGCAGCTACGTCAATGGTGAAAAACTGTTTTTT. Full variable domain (outside the CDR3, taken from reference TRBV7-9 and TRBJ1-4): DTGVSQNPRHKITKRGQNVTFRCDPISEHNRLYWYRQTLGQGPEFLTYFQNEAQLEKSRLLSDRFSAERPKGSFSTLEIQRTEQGDSAMYLCASSYVNGEKLFFGSGTQLSVL.